This T cell receptor beta chain was captured in a study of T cells in women clearing cervical HPV infection. Study-level background: Blood came at first lesion visit for cases, post-clearance for controls. Study-level findings and limits: Controls had more TRBV6-7 (0.16%) than cases (approximately 0.11%).

Prevalent HPV16 infections were excluded; only incident single HPV16 infections included. Cervical HPV DNA detected by MY09/MY11 PCR, typed by dot-blot. The germline gives CDR1 DFQATT, CDR2 SNEGSKA (reference sequence). Trimming took 1 base from V and 7 from J, leaving 10 bases between them. There are 13 residues in the CDR3. Method: immunoSEQ multiplex PCR; TCRdb's copy keeps in-frame clones and lacks some. This listing includes roughly 29,000 clones. Remarks on this clone: The antigen is unknown. The read falls 3 residues short of the CDR3 end, and the missing part is taken from the germline J gene.

The chain couples TRBV20-1 to TRBJ2-2; tentative D call: TRBD2 (5 bases). The sample consisted of blood buffy coat. The TCR sequence derives from a woman between 18 and 70 years old with a cervical HPV16 infection that either progressed to CIN3+ or cleared (not recorded which). CDR3: CSARAFAGGELFF. CDR3 DNA (partial): TGCAGTGCTAGAGCATTTGCGGGCGGGGAG.